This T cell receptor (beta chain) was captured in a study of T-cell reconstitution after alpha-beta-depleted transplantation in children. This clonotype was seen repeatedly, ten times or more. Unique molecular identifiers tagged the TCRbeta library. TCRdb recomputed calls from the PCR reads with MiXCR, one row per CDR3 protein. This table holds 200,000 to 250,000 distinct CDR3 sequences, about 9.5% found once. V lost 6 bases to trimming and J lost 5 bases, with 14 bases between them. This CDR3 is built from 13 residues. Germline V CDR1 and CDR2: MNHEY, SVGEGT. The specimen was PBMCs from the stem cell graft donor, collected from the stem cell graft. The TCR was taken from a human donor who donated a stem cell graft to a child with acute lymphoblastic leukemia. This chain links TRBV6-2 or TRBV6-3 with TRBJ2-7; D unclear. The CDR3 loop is CASRSGTRNEQYF. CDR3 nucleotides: TGTGCCAGCAGATCCGGTACGAGGAACGAGCAGTACTTC.